This T cell receptor beta chain stems from a study of T cell repertoires in cytomegalovirus infection (dated by TCRdb to about 2019). The study in broad terms: Peptide stimulations targeted recently identified HLA-C-restricted CMV epitopes, whose presentation resists viral immunomodulation, together with well-studied HLA-B-restricted epitopes. Donor HLA type was relevant to the analysis, because carriage of CMV infection together with the matching HLA type was indicated by public TCR beta signatures.

General study outcomes and caveats: Carriers of CMV infection plus the relevant HLA type were discriminated by the cumulative frequency of public TCR beta family members in the study cohort and in an independent 352-donor cohort. In the ex vivo response, HLA-C-restricted CMV-specific TCR beta clonotypes were dominant, and in two of eight donors the single most frequent clonotype came from this HLA-C-restricted group.

This specimen's treatment or condition label, per the study, means: in vitro stimulation with specific CMV peptide epitopes to enrich CMV-specific T cells. Only a few counts were recorded for this clonotype. Its antigen specificity is not known. No quality values exist for individual bases; no much larger clone is one base distant. Trimming at the junction amounts to 7 bases on V and 1 base on J, and the germline ends lie 3 bases apart. CDR1 SQVTM and CDR2 ANQGSEA were looked up in the germline V gene. From its cysteine to its phenylalanine, the CDR3 spans 10 amino acids. Kept here is only the CDR3 DNA, which spans 30 bases and is read in frame from base 1. The data were produced on an Illumina HiSeq 1500. The public reads were quality trimmed at Q25 with fastp and then assembled into clones with MiXCR by TCRdb, keeping productive beta chains. When rows share a CDR3 protein, they turn into one entry using the most common DNA and genes. In this sample the table shows hundreds of thousands of distinct CDR3 sequences, about 31% of which occur a single time. The ten largest clones capture 9.5% to 15% of the sample.

The rearrangement combines TRBV29-1 with TRBJ2-3; the D gene cannot be named for sure. The sequence derives from a human donor in good health (CMV status not recorded). Some clones in this sample may be carry-over from other donors' samples. This specimen was cultured CD8+ T cells from PBMCs, taken from culture after CMV antigen stimulation. The DNA is as follows: TGCAGCGCCCGCACAGATACGCAGTATTTT. It codes for CSARTDTQYF.